The 32 T cell receptor beta chains presented below share a single source sample, sequenced in a study of read filtering for tumor transcriptome and immune sequencing. This library used roughly 430 ng RNA and molecular barcoded adaptors spanning alpha/delta and beta/gamma chains. TCRdb processed the reads anew with MiXCR; each CDR3 protein has one entry. The table lists around 31,000 distinct CDR3 sequences, 15% to 20% of them singletons. Specimen: a population of CD138-negative cells sorted from bone marrow. Receptors were obtained from a donor at least 40 years old with multiple myeloma.

There are many counts of this clonotype. The chain carries TRBV3-1 and TRBJ2-1, with D perhaps matching TRBD1 (5 bases). The CDR3 has 13 amino acids. CDR1 is LGHDT and CDR2 is YNNKEL in the germline V gene (reference sequence). The V end lost 0 bases, the J end lost 6 bases, and 6 bases lay between the germline ends. The CDR3 is CASSQEGRNEQFF. The CDR3 DNA reads TGTGCCAGCAGCCAAGAGGGGCGCAATGAGCAGTTCTTC.

This clonotype was seen many times. This sequence joins TRBV3-1 and TRBJ2-5, with 8 nucleotides matching TRBD1. Germline CDR1 is LGHDT and CDR2 is YNNKEL (reference sequence). The CDR3 contains 15 residues. V shed 2 bases and J 5 bases; nucleotides not matched to a gene: 7. CDR3 loop: CASSQKGQGYETQYF. The CDR3 DNA reads TGTGCCAGCAGCCAAAAAGGACAGGGTTATGAGACCCAGTACTTC.

This clonotype was observed many times. The rearrangement links TRBV29-1 to TRBJ2-2; no reliable D call. The CDR3 is 10 residues long. Germline CDR1 and CDR2: SQVTM and ANQGSEA. The V gene lost 5 bases and the J gene lost 5 bases, with 3 bases spanning the gap. The CDR3 DNA follows: TGCAGCGTTTTAACCGGGGAGCTGTTTTTT. Translation: CSVLTGELFF.

About this clonotype: Its ends do not fully match the called genes, so a read error is possible. DNA for the CDR3: TGCGGTGCTAGAACCACAGGGGGGAGGTACGAGCAGTACTTC. This sequence encodes CGARTTGGRYEQYF. This chain joins TRBV20-1 and TRBJ2-7; 8 nucleotides line up with TRBD1. The CDR3 runs to 14 residues. Germline V lookup: CDR1 DFQATT, CDR2 SNEGSKA (reference sequence).

At least ten counts were recorded for this clonotype. Sequence at one end of the junction differs from germline and may be a read error. The rearrangement joins TRBV7-7 to TRBJ2-5; 14 bases are shared with TRBD2. The CDR3 loop spans 17 amino acids. The germline V gene encodes CDR1 SSHAT and CDR2 FNYEAQ (reference sequence). The CDR3 protein is CASNPLGLAGVRETQYF. CDR3 bases: TGTGCTAGCAATCCCCTGGGACTAGCGGGAGTTAGAGAGACCCAGTACTTC.

The J gene is TRBJ1-5, the V gene TRBV2; TRBD1 aligns across 7 bases. The V gene end was trimmed by 5 bases and the J gene end by 5 bases; junction bases not matched to a gene: 3. This CDR3 contains 13 residues. Per germline, CDR1 SNHLY and CDR2 FYNNEI. The CDR3 DNA is TGTGCCAGCAGTCAACAGGGGTATCAGCCCCAGCATTTT. Its translation: CASSQQGYQPQHF.

In its sample, this clonotype was seen many times. The rearrangement uses TRBV27 and TRBJ2-1; no clear D. Germline V gene data show CDR1 as MNHEY and CDR2 as SMNVEV (reference sequence). V lost 3 bases, J lost 5 bases, and 14 bases lay in between. CDR3 size: 15 residues. The CDR3 is CASSFMERWDNEQFF. CDR3 in DNA: TGTGCCAGCAGTTTTATGGAGCGCTGGGACAATGAGCAGTTCTTC.

As for this clonotype: The junction differs from germline at one of its ends, possibly a read error. J is TRBJ1-4 and V is TRBV5-4; 7 nucleotides match TRBD1. The length of the CDR3 is 15 residues. Germline-derived CDR1 and CDR2 are SGHNT and YYREEE (reference sequence). The CDR3 DNA is TGTGCCAGCAGCAACAACAGGGGCCTAGGTGAAAAACTGTTTTTC. Protein product: CASSNNRGLGEKLFF.

This clonotype was found a few times. A much larger clone differs from this one at a single base, so this may be a read error. The chain employs TRBV5-1 and TRBJ2-3; D remains ambiguous. CDR1 is SGHRS and CDR2 is YFSETQ in the germline V gene. CDR3 length: 12 amino acids. Here the CDR3 reads CAGSLLTDTQYF. For the CDR3, the DNA is TGCGCCGGCAGCTTGTTGACAGATACGCAGTATTTT. Variable domain in full (rest from reference TRBV5-1 and TRBJ2-3): KAGVTQTPRYLIKTRGQQVTLSCSPISGHRSVSWYQQTPGQGLQFLFEYFSETQRNKGNFPGRFSGRQFSNSRSEMNVSTLELGDSALYLCAGSLLTDTQYFGPGTRLTVL.

This clonotype was picked up many times. The chain links TRBV20-1 to TRBJ2-1; the D is unclear. Germline values: CDR1 DFQATT, CDR2 SNEGSKA (reference sequence). V shed 3 bases and J shed 6 bases, with 15 bases lying between them. The CDR3 consists of 14 residues. The CDR3 reads CSASWVSKGNEQFF. The CDR3 coding sequence is TGCAGTGCTAGTTGGGTCTCCAAGGGCAATGAGCAGTTCTTC.

This clonotype was seen many times. This sequence joins TRBV11-1 and TRBJ2-7; D is ambiguous. Germline CDR1 and CDR2: SGHAT and FQDESV (reference sequence). The CDR3 is made up of 13 amino acids. The germline V and J ends were trimmed by 5 bases and 2 bases, with 10 bases remaining between them. CDR3 sequence reads: CASSLSEAYEQYF. The DNA of the CDR3 is TGTGCCAGCAGCCTTTCGGAAGCCTACGAGCAGTACTTC.

This clonotype has ten or more counts. The J gene is TRBJ2-5, the V gene TRBV3-1, with D perhaps matching TRBD2 (6 bases). CDR3 length: 13 residues. Germline V CDR1 and CDR2: LGHDT, YNNKEL (reference sequence). Trimming removed 8 bases from V and 3 bases from J, with 13 bases in between. The CDR3 DNA reads TGTGCCAGCCGACCCGGGGGAGAAGAGACCCAGTACTTC. Translation: CASRPGGEETQYF.

This clonotype was seen at least ten times. The chain joins TRBV12-3 or TRBV12-4 to TRBJ2-2; 11 bases match TRBD1. J lost 8 bases, V lost 6 bases, and 2 bases had no gene match. CDR3 size: 13 residues. The CDR3 DNA sequence: TGTGCCAGCAGGGACAGGGGGCCTGGGGAGCTGTTTTTT. Amino acid sequence: CASRDRGPGELFF.

This clonotype showed up many times. V and J are TRBV7-9 and TRBJ1-6; D perhaps matches TRBD1 (5 bases). This CDR3 is 15 amino acids long. Trimming took off 0 bases at V and 7 bases at J, with 10 bases between the two ends. The V gene's germline CDR1 is SEHNR and CDR2 FQNEAQ (reference sequence). As DNA, the CDR3 is TGTGCCAGCAGCTTAGCGTCGGGGGGAAATTCACCCCTCCACTTT. This sequence encodes CASSLASGGNSPLHF.

The count of this clonotype is one. Possible read error: a much larger clone is one base away. This chain uses TRBV29-1 with TRBJ2-5; possible D gene TRBD2, 6 bases. V was trimmed by 4 bases and J by 5 bases, leaving 11 bases between them. Germline V gene data show CDR1 as SQVTM and CDR2 as ANQGSEA. The CDR3 has 12 amino acids. This CDR3 is CSVGGVGETQYF. The DNA for the CDR3 is TGCAGCGTTGGGGGGGTGGGGGAGACCCAGTACTTC.

In its sample, this clonotype was seen a few times. The J gene is TRBJ1-5, the V gene TRBV19; D not certain. Deletions cut 7 bases from V and 0 bases from J, with 13 bases between. Germline CDR1 reads LNHDA; CDR2 reads SQIVND (reference sequence). The CDR3 is made up of 15 amino acids. The CDR3 sequence is CASTDGHYSNQPQHF. The CDR3 DNA sequence: TGTGCCAGTACAGACGGGCATTATAGCAATCAGCCCCAGCATTTT. The full variable domain, its missing parts supplied by reference TRBV19 and TRBJ1-5, is DGGITQSPKYLFRKEGQNVTLSCEQNLNHDAMYWYRQDPGQGLRLIYYSQIVNDFQKGDIAEGYSVSREKKESFPLTVTSAQKNPTAFYLCASTDGHYSNQPQHFGDGTRLSIL.

This clonotype showed up many times. The chain combines TRBV5-1 with TRBJ2-1, with D perhaps TRBD1 or TRBD2 (6 bases each). CDR1 is SGHRS and CDR2 is YFSETQ in the germline V gene. Trimming removed 0 bases at V and 4 bases at J, with 14 bases between. The CDR3 consists of 16 residues. CDR3 in amino acids: CASSLEGGGPYNEQFF. The CDR3 DNA is TGCGCCAGCAGCTTGGAGGGGGGAGGCCCATACAATGAGCAGTTCTTC.

The CDR3 loop is CASAARLVRHVQYF. The DNA of the CDR3 is TGTGCCAGCGCCGCCCGGTTAGTGAGGCACGTGCAGTACTTC. This chain connects TRBV4-2 to TRBJ2-7; D remains unclear. With 8 bases removed from V and 9 bases from J, the gap between germline ends came to 23 bases. This CDR3 comprises 14 residues. CDR1 and CDR2 (germline): LGHNA, YNFKEQ.

This clonotype has a count of ten or more. The chain joins TRBV29-1 to TRBJ1-2; no clear D gene. Germline V gives CDR1 SQVTM, CDR2 ANQGSEA. V lost 3 bases, J lost 1 base, and 6 bases lay in between. There are 12 residues in the CDR3. CDR3: CSVDTVNYGYTF. DNA for the CDR3: TGCAGCGTTGACACCGTTAACTATGGCTACACCTTC.

On this clonotype: Since a much larger clone is just one base distant, this may be a read error. The chain carries TRBV3-1 and TRBJ2-5; TRBD1 agrees at 7 bases. After removal of 1 base from V and 1 base from J, the junction contained 3 bases not matched to a gene. From germline, CDR1 is LGHDT and CDR2 YNNKEL (reference sequence). This CDR3 comprises 15 residues. The CDR3 DNA sequence: TGTGCCAGCAGCCAAGTCTCAGGGGGCCAAGAGACCCAGTACTTC. Amino acid sequence: CASSQVSGGQETQYF.

In regard to this clonotype: An end of the junction differs from the germline gene, which may be a read error. The rearrangement uses TRBV24-1 and TRBJ2-5, with 9 bases fitting TRBD2. This CDR3 region has 15 residues. Germline V gene sequence: CDR1 KGHDR, CDR2 SFDVKD. The CDR3 loop is CATSVARGGRETQCF. The CDR3 nucleotides are TGTGCCACCAGTGTTGCGCGGGGGGGTCGAGAGACCCAGTGCTTC.

This clonotype has at least ten counts. V and J are TRBV19 and TRBJ1-5; 8 bases agree with TRBD1. The V gene end was trimmed by 11 bases and the J gene end by 3 bases; junction bases not matched to a gene: 9. The CDR3 has 14 residues. CDR1 and CDR2 (germline): LNHDA, SQIVND (reference sequence). CDR3: CAVYRGKVNQPQHF. The CDR3 region has the DNA TGTGCCGTATACAGGGGGAAGGTCAATCAGCCCCAGCATTTT.

On this clonotype: The junction differs from germline at one of its ends, possibly a read error. The chain has TRBV29-1 and TRBJ2-7; 8 bases align to TRBD2. CDR3 size: 15 residues. Germline CDR1 and CDR2: SQVTM and ANQGSEA. This CDR3 is CGVATGGRRNYEQYF. The CDR3 coding sequence is TGCGGCGTTGCAACTGGCGGGAGGAGAAACTACGAGCAGTACTTC.

Relative to its sample, this clonotype is medium-sized. The V and J genes are TRBV29-1 and TRBJ2-7; 8 positions match TRBD1. CDR3 length equals 12 residues. Trimming took 2 bases from V and 6 from J; bases not matched to a gene: 3. Germline CDR1 SQVTM, CDR2 ANQGSEA. The CDR3 DNA follows: TGCAGCGTTGAAAGACAGGGGAGCGAGCAGTACTTC. Translation gives CSVERQGSEQYF.

Many counts were recorded for this clonotype. The genes are TRBV11-2 and TRBJ2-3, with TRBD1 matching 10 bases. J gave up 7 bases and V 6 bases, and 10 bases lay outside the gene matches. Germline V gene lookup returns CDR1 SGHAT and CDR2 FQNNGV. The CDR3 length is 15 residues. DNA for the CDR3: TGTGCCAGCAGTCTGACTCCGGGACAGGGGTATACGCAGTATTTT. It encodes CASSLTPGQGYTQYF.

This clonotype was counted ten times or more. The V call is TRBV29-1, the J call TRBJ2-3; TRBD1 agrees at 8 bases. The CDR3 is made up of 15 amino acids. Germline CDR1 is SQVTM and CDR2 is ANQGSEA. The V gene end was trimmed by 6 bases and the J gene end by 2 bases; junction bases not matched to a gene: 10. The CDR3 nucleotides read TGCAGCGTGCAACAGGGGGGCCTAAACACAGATACGCAGTATTTT. Amino acids: CSVQQGGLNTDTQYF.

This clonotype showed up many times. This chain uses TRBV6-2 or TRBV6-3 with TRBJ1-2; TRBD1 agrees at 8 bases. Germline V gene data show CDR1 as MNHEY and CDR2 as SVGEGT. V lost 11 bases and J lost 7; bases outside the gene matches: 12. CDR3 length: 13 amino acids. The chain's CDR3 is CASQGQGARGYTF. Here the CDR3 DNA reads TGTGCCTCCCAAGGGCAGGGGGCTCGTGGCTACACCTTC.

As for this clonotype: A far larger clone is one base from this, pointing to a likely read error. The gene calls are TRBV12-3 or TRBV12-4 and TRBJ1-4; a weak D match, TRBD2 (6 bases). The DNA end is a closer match to TRBJ2-3, so the J assignment may be wrong. The CDR3 runs 15 residues. The CDR3 DNA reads TGTGCCAGCAGCCGACTAGACCTCTCCGGAGATACGCAGTATTTT. Translating it yields CASSRLDLSGDTQYF.

This clonotype showed up just a few times. The chain couples TRBV5-1 to TRBJ1-4; perhaps TRBD1 as D (6 bases). The V gene's germline CDR1 is SGHRS and CDR2 YFSETQ. V was shortened by 4 bases and J by 7 bases, with 14 bases between the two germline ends. There are 14 residues in the CDR3. The CDR3, as DNA: TGCGCCAGCAGCCCAGACAGGTCGAGTGAAAAACTGTTTTTT. It translates to CASSPDRSSEKLFF. The full variable domain, rest sourced from reference TRBV5-1 and TRBJ1-4, is KAGVTQTPRYLIKTRGQQVTLSCSPISGHRSVSWYQQTPGQGLQFLFEYFSETQRNKGNFPGRFSGRQFSNSRSEMNVSTLELGDSALYLCASSPDRSSEKLFFGSGTQLSVL.

This sequence joins TRBV5-6 and TRBJ1-1, with D uncertain. V was cut by 2 bases and J by 4 bases, with 6 bases left in between. The length of the CDR3 is 12 residues. Germline V lookup: CDR1 SGHDT, CDR2 YYEEEE. CDR3 nucleotides: TGTGCCAGCAGCTTTCAGGTCACTGAAGCTTTCTTT. The encoded protein is CASSFQVTEAFF. The whole variable domain, remainder taken from reference TRBV5-6 and TRBJ1-1, is DAGVTQSPTHLIKTRGQQVTLRCSPKSGHDTVSWYQQALGQGPQFIFQYYEEEERQRGNFPDRFSGHQFPNYSSELNVNALLLGDSALYLCASSFQVTEAFFGQGTRLTVV.

This clonotype was recorded many times. Here the CDR3 DNA reads TGTGCCAGCTCCCTACAGGGGGCCGACTATGGCTACACCTTC. Its protein product is CASSLQGADYGYTF. The V call is TRBV12-3 or TRBV12-4, the J call TRBJ1-2; 9 bases are a match to TRBD1. The CDR3 runs 14 residues. V was pared by 8 bases and J by 3 bases, with 7 bases of the junction left unmatched.

This clonotype was counted between two and nine times. V and J are TRBV18 and TRBJ1-1, with TRBD1 as a possible D gene (5 bases). The length of the CDR3 is 13 residues. The germline gives CDR1 KGHSH, CDR2 LQKENI. V shed 5 bases and J shed 1 base, with 8 bases lying between them. In DNA form, the CDR3 reads TGTGCCAGCTCAGGGACGGCGAACACTGAAGCTTTCTTT. Translated: CASSGTANTEAFF.